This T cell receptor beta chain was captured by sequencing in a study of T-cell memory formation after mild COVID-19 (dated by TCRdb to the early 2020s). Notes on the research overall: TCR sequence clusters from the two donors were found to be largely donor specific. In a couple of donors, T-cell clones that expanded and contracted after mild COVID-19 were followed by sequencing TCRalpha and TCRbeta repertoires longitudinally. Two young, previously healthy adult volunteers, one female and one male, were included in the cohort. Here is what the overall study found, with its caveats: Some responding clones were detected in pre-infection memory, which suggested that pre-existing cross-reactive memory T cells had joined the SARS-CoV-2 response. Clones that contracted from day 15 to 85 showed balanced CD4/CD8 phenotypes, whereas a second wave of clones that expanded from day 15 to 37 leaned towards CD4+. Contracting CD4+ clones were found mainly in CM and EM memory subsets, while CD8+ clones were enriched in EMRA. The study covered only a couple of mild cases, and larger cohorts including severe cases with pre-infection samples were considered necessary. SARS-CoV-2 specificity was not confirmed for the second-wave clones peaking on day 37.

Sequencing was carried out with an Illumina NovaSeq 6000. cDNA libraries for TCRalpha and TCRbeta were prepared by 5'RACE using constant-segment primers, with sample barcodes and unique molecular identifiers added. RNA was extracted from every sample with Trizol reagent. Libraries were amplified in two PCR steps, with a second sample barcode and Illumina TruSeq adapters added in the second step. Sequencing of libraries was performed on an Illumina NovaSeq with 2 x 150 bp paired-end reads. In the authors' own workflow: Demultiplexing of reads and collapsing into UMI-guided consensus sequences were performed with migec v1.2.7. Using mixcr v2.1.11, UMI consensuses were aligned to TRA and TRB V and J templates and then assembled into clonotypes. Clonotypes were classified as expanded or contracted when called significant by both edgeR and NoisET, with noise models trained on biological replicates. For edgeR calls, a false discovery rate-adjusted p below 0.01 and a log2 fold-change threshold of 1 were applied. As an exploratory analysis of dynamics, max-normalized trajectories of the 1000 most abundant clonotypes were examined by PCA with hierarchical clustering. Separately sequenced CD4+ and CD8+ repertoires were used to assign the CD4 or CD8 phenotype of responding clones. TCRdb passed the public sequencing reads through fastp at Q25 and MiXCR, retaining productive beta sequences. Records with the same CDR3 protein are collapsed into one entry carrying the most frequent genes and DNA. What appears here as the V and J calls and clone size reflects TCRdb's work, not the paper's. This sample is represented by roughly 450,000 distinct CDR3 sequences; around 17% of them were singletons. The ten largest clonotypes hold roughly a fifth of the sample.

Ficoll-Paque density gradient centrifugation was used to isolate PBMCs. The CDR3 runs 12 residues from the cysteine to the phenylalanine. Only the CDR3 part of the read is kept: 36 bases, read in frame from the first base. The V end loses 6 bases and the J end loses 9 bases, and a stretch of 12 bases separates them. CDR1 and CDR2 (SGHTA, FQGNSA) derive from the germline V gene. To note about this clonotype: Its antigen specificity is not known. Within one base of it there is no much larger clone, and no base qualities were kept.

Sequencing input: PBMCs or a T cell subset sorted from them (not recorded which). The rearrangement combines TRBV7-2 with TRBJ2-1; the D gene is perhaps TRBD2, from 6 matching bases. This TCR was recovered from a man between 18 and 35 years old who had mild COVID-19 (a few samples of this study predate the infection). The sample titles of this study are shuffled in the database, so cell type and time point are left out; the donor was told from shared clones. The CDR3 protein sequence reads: CASRTDGGEQFF. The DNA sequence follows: TGTGCCAGCAGAACCGACGGGGGTGAGCAGTTCTTC.